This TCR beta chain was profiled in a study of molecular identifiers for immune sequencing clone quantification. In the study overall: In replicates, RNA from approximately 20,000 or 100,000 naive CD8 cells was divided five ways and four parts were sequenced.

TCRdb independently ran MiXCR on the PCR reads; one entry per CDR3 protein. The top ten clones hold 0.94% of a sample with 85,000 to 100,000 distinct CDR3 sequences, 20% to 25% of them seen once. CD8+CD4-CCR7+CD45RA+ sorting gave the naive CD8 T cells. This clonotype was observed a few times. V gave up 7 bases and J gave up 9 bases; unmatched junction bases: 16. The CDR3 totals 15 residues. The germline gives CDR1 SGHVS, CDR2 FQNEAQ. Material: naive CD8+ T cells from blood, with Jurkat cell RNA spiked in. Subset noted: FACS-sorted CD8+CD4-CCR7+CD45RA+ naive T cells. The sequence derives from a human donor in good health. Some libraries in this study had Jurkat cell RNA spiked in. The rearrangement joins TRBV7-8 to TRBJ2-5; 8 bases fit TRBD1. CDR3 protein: CASTPMEDRAEAQYF. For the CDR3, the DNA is TGTGCCAGCACCCCTATGGAGGACAGGGCCGAGGCCCAGTACTTC.